The clone carrying this T cell receptor (beta chain) has a handful of counts. No antigen is known for it. The data derive from a study of T-cell reconstitution after alpha-beta-depleted transplantation in children. Study-wide results and caveats: Once a year had passed after transplant, T-cell counts and diversity came mostly from newly produced T cells.

The library targeted TCRbeta and was prepared with unique molecular identifiers. TCRdb fed the PCR reads into MiXCR, producing one record per CDR3 protein. The top ten hold more than 25% of the sample, which has about 980,000 distinct CDR3 sequences, around 30% seen once. CDR1 and CDR2 (germline): SGHRS, YFSETQ. V lost 5 bases and J 8 bases, leaving 20 bases between the germline ends. CDR3 length: 15 amino acids. This chain links TRBV5-1 with TRBJ2-1; D unresolved. The specimen was PBMCs, mostly from graft donor cells, collected 360 days after TCRalphabeta/CD19-depleted stem cell transplant. The TCR comes from a boy under two years old who had a stem cell transplant for SCID, so the T cells may come from the graft donor. The CDR3 reads CASSPGREGMHEQFF. In DNA, the CDR3 is TGCGCCAGCAGTCCGGGTAGGGAAGGGATGCATGAGCAGTTCTTC.